This T cell receptor (beta chain) was captured by sequencing in a study of T cell changes during pregnancy in multiple sclerosis. Profiling relied on immunoSEQ multiplex PCR, and the TCRdb table lists in-frame clones only, not all of them. The sample holds more than 10,000 clones; approximately 87% are singletons and the top ten take 9.5% to 15%. This specimen consisted of CD8+ T cells from peripheral blood mononuclear cells, obtained after pregnancy. The receptor's source is a female donor in good health, enrolled as a control in a pregnancy study.

This CDR3 reads CASSSPSGTDTQYF. CDR3 in DNA: TGTGCCAGCAGCTCCCCGTCTGGCACAGATACGCAGTATTTT. The V gene is TRBV7-9, the J gene TRBJ2-3; D gene uncertain. Between the trimmed V and J ends, which lost 4 bases and 1 base, there was a span of 9 bases. The CDR3 is made up of 14 amino acids. Per germline, CDR1 SEHNR and CDR2 FQNEAQ (reference sequence).